The 18 T cell receptor beta chains presented below share a single source sample, sequenced in a study of blood T cell repertoires in COVID-19. Assay: immunoSEQ multiplex PCR; the TCRdb copy retains only in-frame clones and omits some. Of more than 150,000 clones listed, about 83% were seen once; the top ten hold approximately 12%. The sample taken for sequencing was peripheral blood. These receptors were obtained from a woman in her 70s with COVID-19, enrolled during active disease.

The chain employs TRBV6-5 and TRBJ2-7; 7 nucleotides agree with TRBD1. Germline V gene data show CDR1 as MNHEY and CDR2 as SVGAGI. V lost 6 bases, J lost 3 bases, and 8 bases stayed unmatched. This CDR3 is 14 amino acids long. CDR3 region: CASRTGQNDYEQYF. The CDR3 region has the DNA TGTGCCAGCAGGACGGGACAGAACGACTACGAGCAGTACTTC.

This clone was seen more than once but under ten times. This chain uses TRBV10-1 with TRBJ1-1; 8 nucleotides align to TRBD1. J was trimmed by 5 bases and V by 7 bases; bases with no gene match: 3. The length of the CDR3 is 12 residues. Germline assignment: CDR1 WNHNN and CDR2 SYGVQD (reference sequence). In DNA, the CDR3 is TGCGCCAGCAAGGACAGGGAGACTGAAGCTTTCTTT. This codes for CASKDRETEAFF.

This rearrangement joins TRBV28 to TRBJ2-7; 9 bases align to TRBD1. Trimming cost V 5 bases and J 2 bases; bases outside gene matches: 10. The CDR3 is 16 residues long. The germline V gene has CDR1 MDHEN and CDR2 SYDVKM. CDR3 sequence: CASSMPRQGGAYEQYF. CDR3 sequence (DNA): TGTGCCAGCAGTATGCCTCGACAGGGGGGCGCCTACGAGCAGTACTTC.

V gene TRBV5-1 combines with J gene TRBJ1-1; D may be TRBD1 (5 bases). V was trimmed by 5 bases and J by 7 bases, leaving 15 bases between them. The CDR3 length is 13 residues. Germline CDR1 and CDR2: SGHRS and YFSETQ. The CDR3 loop reads CASSPQGVSEAFF. CDR3 DNA: TGCGCCAGCAGTCCCCAGGGCGTTAGTGAAGCTTTCTTT. The full variable domain, with the rest looked up from reference TRBV5-1 and TRBJ1-1, is KAGVTQTPRYLIKTRGQQVTLSCSPISGHRSVSWYQQTPGQGLQFLFEYFSETQRNKGNFPGRFSGRQFSNSRSEMNVSTLELGDSALYLCASSPQGVSEAFFGQGTRLTVV.

The chain joins TRBV30 to TRBJ1-4, with D uncertain. The CDR3 sequence is 15 residues long. Trimming left V 1 base short and J 5 bases short, with 14 bases between. Per the germline V gene, CDR1 is GTSNPN and CDR2 is SVGIG (reference sequence). The chain's CDR3 is CAWSAPHGGNEKLFF. The CDR3 nucleotides are TGTGCCTGGAGTGCACCCCATGGAGGGAATGAAAAACTGTTTTTT.

The rearrangement links TRBV18 to TRBJ1-1, with unresolved D. The CDR3 totals 11 residues. V lost 6 bases and J lost 7, with 9 bases in between. In germline, CDR1 is KGHSH, CDR2 LQKENI. In nucleotides, the CDR3 is TGTGCCAGCTCCATAAGGAGTGAAGCTTTCTTT. Protein sequence: CASSIRSEAFF.

The gene calls are TRBV5-1 and TRBJ2-1, with no clear D. V lost 4 bases, J lost 1 base, and 15 bases lay in between. CDR3 length: 16 residues. In germline, CDR1 is SGHRS, CDR2 YFSETQ. The DNA for the CDR3 is TGCGCCAGCAGCCCCCTCGGAGCCGGGTCCTACAATGAGCAGTTCTTC. Protein: CASSPLGAGSYNEQFF.

CDR3 region: CASSTSGREQFF. CDR3 in DNA: TGTGCCAGCAGTACTAGCGGGAGGGAGCAGTTCTTC. The chain couples TRBV2 to TRBJ2-1; 12 bases are a match to TRBD2. Germline CDR1 reads SNHLY; CDR2 reads FYNNEI. CDR3 length equals 12 residues. V lost 5 bases to trimming and J lost 10 bases; unmatched junction nucleotides: 0.

V and J are TRBV4-2 and TRBJ2-2; 13 nucleotides align to TRBD2. With 4 bases clipped from V and 7 bases from J, the junction kept 6 bases outside the gene matches. The CDR3 extends over 16 amino acids. Germline assignment: CDR1 LGHNA and CDR2 YNFKEQ. The CDR3 coding sequence is TGTGCCAGCAGCCGTGGACTAGCGGGAGTCGTCGGGGAGCTGTTTTTT. Translating gives CASSRGLAGVVGELFF.

The chain carries TRBV25-1 and TRBJ1-3, with 7 bases aligning to TRBD1. The CDR3 sequence is 17 residues long. The J segment lost 0 bases and the V segment lost 2 bases, leaving 7 bases of the junction unmatched. Germline CDR1 MGHDK, CDR2 SYGVNS. The DNA of the CDR3 is TGTGCCAGCAGTGAACCGGACAGGAGGCTCTCTGGAAACACCATATATTTT. Translated: CASSEPDRRLSGNTIYF.

V usage is TRBV4-2 and J usage is TRBJ2-7; 9 nucleotides line up with TRBD2. Germline values: CDR1 LGHNA, CDR2 YNFKEQ. The trim removed 0 bases at V and 6 bases at J, leaving 9 bases unmatched. The CDR3 consists of 16 residues. The CDR3 region is CASSQDRVAGDGEQYF. The CDR3 nucleotides are TGTGCCAGCAGCCAAGATAGGGTAGCGGGAGATGGCGAGCAGTACTTC.

CDR3 region: CASRSTGYNEQFF. The CDR3 region has the DNA TGTGCCAGCAGGTCGACAGGCTACAATGAGCAGTTCTTC. The chain has TRBV12-3 or TRBV12-4 and TRBJ2-1; D possibly corresponds to TRBD1 (6 bases). V lost 6 bases to trimming and J lost 3 bases, with 9 bases between them. The CDR3 is made up of 13 amino acids.

This chain connects TRBV21-1 to TRBJ1-1; the table's D gene call, TRBD1, was not cross checked with the DNA. TRBV21-1 is flagged as a pseudogene. The CDR3 consists of 15 residues. The CDR3 sequence is CASSTRDRGNAEAFF. Written as DNA, the CDR3 is TGTGCCAGCAGCACGAGGGACAGGGGGAACGCTGAAGCTTTCTTT.

The chain combines TRBV5-5 with TRBJ2-1; 9 bases agree with TRBD2. Germline V gene lookup returns CDR1 SGHKS and CDR2 YYEKEE (reference sequence). The CDR3 loop spans 15 amino acids. The V segment lost 0 bases and the J segment 8 bases; nucleotides outside the gene matches: 6. The CDR3 spells CASSLVGTSLDEQFF. Here the CDR3 DNA reads TGTGCCAGCAGCTTGGTAGGGACTAGCCTGGATGAGCAGTTCTTC.

The chain uses TRBV4-2 and TRBJ2-3, with TRBD2 identical over 10 bases. Germline CDR1 and CDR2: LGHNA and YNFKEQ. The CDR3 has 18 amino acids. After removal of 0 bases from V and 2 bases from J, the junction contained 8 bases not matched to a gene. The DNA of the CDR3 is TGTGCCAGCAGCCAAGATGTGCGGACTAGCGGTTTCACAGATACGCAGTATTTT. This codes for CASSQDVRTSGFTDTQYF.

In DNA, the CDR3 is TGTGCCAGCAGCCCCGGGACAAATCCTGGAAACACCATATATTTT. The encoded protein is CASSPGTNPGNTIYF. This rearrangement joins TRBV11-1 to TRBJ1-3; possible D gene TRBD1, 6 bases. Between the trimmed V and J ends, which lost 5 bases and 2 bases, there was a span of 13 bases. The CDR3 runs 15 residues. Germline CDR1 and CDR2: SGHAT and FQDESV (reference sequence).

The rearrangement joins TRBV18 to TRBJ1-6, with D possibly TRBD1 on 5 matching bases. V lost 2 bases and J lost 7, with 15 bases in between. The germline V gene encodes CDR1 KGHSH and CDR2 LQKENI. The CDR3 sequence is 16 residues long. The CDR3 coding sequence is TGTGCCAGCTCACCATCACCCAGGGCTGAAAATTCACCCCTCCACTTT. Its protein is CASSPSPRAENSPLHF.

The chain is built from TRBV12-5 and TRBJ1-2; D possibly corresponds to TRBD1 (5 bases). The V and J ends lost 6 bases and 4 bases respectively, with 12 bases between them. This CDR3 has 13 residues. Germline CDR1 LGHNT, CDR2 FRNRAP. The CDR3 nucleotides read TGTGCTAGTGGGTCGGACACCTTCTATGGCTACACCTTC. Residues: CASGSDTFYGYTF.